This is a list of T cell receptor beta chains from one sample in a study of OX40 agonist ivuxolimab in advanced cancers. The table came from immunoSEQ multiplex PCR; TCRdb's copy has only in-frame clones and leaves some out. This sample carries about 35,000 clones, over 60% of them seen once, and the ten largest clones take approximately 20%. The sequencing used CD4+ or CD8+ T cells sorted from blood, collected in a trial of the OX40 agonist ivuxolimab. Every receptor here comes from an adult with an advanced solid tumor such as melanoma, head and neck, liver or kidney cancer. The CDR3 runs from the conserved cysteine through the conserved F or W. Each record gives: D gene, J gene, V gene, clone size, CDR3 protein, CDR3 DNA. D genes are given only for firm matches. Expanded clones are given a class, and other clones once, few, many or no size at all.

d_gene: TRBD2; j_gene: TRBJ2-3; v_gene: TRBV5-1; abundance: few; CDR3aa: CASSLASGHGADTQYF; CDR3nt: TGCGCCAGCAGCTTAGCTAGCGGCCATGGGGCAGATACGCAGTATTTT
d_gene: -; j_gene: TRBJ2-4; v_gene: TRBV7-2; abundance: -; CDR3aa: CASSLPRQARNIQYF; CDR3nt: TGTGCCAGCAGCTTACCCAGACAGGCCCGAAACATTCAGTACTTC
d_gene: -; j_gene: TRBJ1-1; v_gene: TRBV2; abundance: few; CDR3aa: CASSEIREAEAFF; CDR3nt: TGTGCCAGCAGTGAGATCCGGGAGGCTGAAGCTTTCTTT
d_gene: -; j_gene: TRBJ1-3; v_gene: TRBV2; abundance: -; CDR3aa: CASSDGPSRGNTIYF; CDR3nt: TGTGCCAGCAGCGACGGACCGTCAAGGGGAAACACCATATATTTT
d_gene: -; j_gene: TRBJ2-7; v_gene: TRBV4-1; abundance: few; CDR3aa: CASSPIQIRTGHSYEQYF; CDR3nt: TGCGCCAGCAGCCCTATTCAGATCAGGACGGGACATTCCTACGAGCAGTACTTC
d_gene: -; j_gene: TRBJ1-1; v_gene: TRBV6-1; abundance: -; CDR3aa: CASRKPGPNTEAFF; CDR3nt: TGTGCCAGCAGAAAACCGGGACCGAACACTGAAGCTTTCTTT
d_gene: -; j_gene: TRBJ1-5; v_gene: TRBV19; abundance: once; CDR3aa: CASKAGGQPQHF; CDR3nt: TGTGCCAGTAAGGCGGGAGGTCAGCCCCAGCATTTT
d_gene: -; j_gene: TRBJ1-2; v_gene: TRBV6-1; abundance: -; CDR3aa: CASSVNMWGEAGYTF; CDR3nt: TGTGCCAGCAGTGTAAACATGTGGGGGGAGGCTGGCTACACCTTC
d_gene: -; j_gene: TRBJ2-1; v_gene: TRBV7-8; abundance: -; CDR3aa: CASSNGGPSYNEQFF; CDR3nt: TGTGCCAGCAGCAACGGGGGTCCTTCCTACAATGAGCAGTTCTTC
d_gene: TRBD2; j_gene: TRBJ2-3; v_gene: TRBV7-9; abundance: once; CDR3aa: CASSGGTSGTDTQYF; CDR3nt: TGTGCCAGCAGCGGAGGGACTAGTGGCACAGATACGCAGTATTTT
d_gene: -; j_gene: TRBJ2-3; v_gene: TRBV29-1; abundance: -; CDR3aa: CSVEDWTQRSTDTQYF; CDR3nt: TGCAGCGTTGAAGATTGGACGCAGAGGAGCACAGATACGCAGTATTTT
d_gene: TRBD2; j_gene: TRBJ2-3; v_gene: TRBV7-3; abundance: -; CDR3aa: CASSLGGRTSDTQYF; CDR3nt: TGTGCCAGCAGCTTGGGAGGGAGAACTTCGGATACGCAGTATTTT
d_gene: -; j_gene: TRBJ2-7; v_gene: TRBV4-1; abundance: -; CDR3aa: CASSQQGGPYEQYF; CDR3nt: TGCGCCAGCAGCCAACAGGGGGGACCCTACGAGCAGTACTTC
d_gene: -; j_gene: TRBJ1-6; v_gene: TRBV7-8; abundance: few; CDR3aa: CASRELRNSPLHF; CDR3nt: TGTGCCAGCAGAGAGCTCCGGAATTCACCCCTCCACTTT
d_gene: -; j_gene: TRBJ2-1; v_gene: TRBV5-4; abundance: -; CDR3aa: CASSLFGSNEQFF; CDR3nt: TGTGCCAGCAGCTTATTCGGGAGCAATGAGCAGTTCTTC